The entry below describes one T cell receptor (beta chain). Quantitative 5'-RACE with molecular barcodes was used to make the TCR beta libraries. TCRdb reprocessed the 5' RACE reads via MiXCR and lists one record per CDR3 protein. The data hold roughly 240,000 distinct CDR3 sequences, with roughly a third observed a single time. This sample is part of a study of CD8 T cells in ankylosing spondylitis. The CDR3 spans 11 residues. The germline V gene encodes CDR1 SQVTM and CDR2 ANQGSEA. V shed 4 bases and J shed 9 bases, with 12 bases lying between them. This TCR came from a male donor with ankylosing spondylitis or in good health (not recorded which). The sequencing sample was made of blood, either unsorted or a sorted T cell fraction (not recorded which). The chain is built from TRBV29-1 and TRBJ1-1, with a weak D call TRBD1 (5 bases). The DNA of the CDR3 is TGCAGCGTTGTCAGGGAAGGTAAAGCTTTCTTT. Residues: CSVVREGKAFF.